The 10 T cell receptor beta chains reported below all come from one sample, sequenced in a study of blood T cell repertoires in COVID-19. The data were produced by immunoSEQ multiplex PCR, yet TCRdb's version contains in-frame clones alone and is incomplete. Of more than 130,000 clones in the sample, under 90% are singletons; the top ten hold just under 9%. The sample comprised peripheral blood. These receptors originate from an elderly woman in a cohort sampled during active or convalescent COVID-19.

As DNA, the CDR3 is TGTGCCACCAGCAGGCGGGAGCAGTACGTC. Protein sequence: CATSRREQYV. The chain is built from TRBV15 and TRBJ2-7; D is unclear. The CDR3 sequence is 10 residues long. The germline V gene has CDR1 LNHNV and CDR2 YYDKDF (reference sequence). V shed 3 bases and J shed 7 bases, with 4 bases lying between them.

The chain links TRBV3-1 (or the pseudogene TRBV3-2) to TRBJ1-2, with a weak D call TRBD1 (5 bases). The CDR3 runs 14 residues. From germline, CDR1 is LGHDT and CDR2 YNNKEL (reference sequence). The germline V and J ends were trimmed by 3 bases and 2 bases, with 10 bases remaining between them. The CDR3, as DNA: TGTGCCAGCAGCCAGGGGGGGGTAAACTATGGCTACACCTTC. This encodes CASSQGGVNYGYTF.

The chain is built from TRBV7-2 and TRBJ2-2; 12 nucleotides match TRBD2. This CDR3 is built from 17 residues. J was trimmed by 2 bases and V by 5 bases; bases with no gene match: 6. Germline assignment: CDR1 SGHTA and CDR2 FQGNSA. CDR3 DNA: TGTGCCAGCAGCAAAGGACTAGCGGGGCCCAACACCGGGGAGCTGTTTTTT. Protein sequence: CASSKGLAGPNTGELFF.

In its sample, this clone was seen a few times. The chain uses TRBV7-9 and TRBJ1-1; D not certain. Deletions cut 7 bases from V and 3 bases from J, with 9 bases between. The CDR3 loop spans 12 amino acids. Germline CDR1 and CDR2: SEHNR and FQNEAQ (reference sequence). CDR3 amino acids: CASTRTDTEAFF. CDR3 DNA: TGTGCCAGCACCCGGACTGACACTGAAGCTTTCTTT.

Only one count was recorded for this clone. The chain links TRBV28 to TRBJ1-5; D remains ambiguous. In germline, CDR1 is MDHEN, CDR2 SYDVKM. Trimming shortened V by 3 bases and J by 3 bases, and 6 bases separated the two germline ends. The CDR3 length is 13 residues. CDR3: CASSFYLNQPQHF. Written as DNA, the CDR3 is TGTGCCAGCAGTTTTTATCTCAATCAGCCCCAGCATTTT.

The rearrangement uses TRBV6-6 and TRBJ1-5; D possibly corresponds to TRBD1 (5 bases). V dropped 6 bases and J dropped 0 bases, with 15 bases sitting between them. CDR1 is MNHNY, CDR2 SVGAGI, per germline (reference sequence). The CDR3 length is 16 residues. CDR3 sequence (DNA): TGTGCCAGCAGGGGAGGGGCGACGAATAGCAATCAGCCCCAGCATTTT. This translates into CASRGGATNSNQPQHF.

This chain links TRBV29-1 with TRBJ2-1, with D perhaps TRBD1 (5 bases). Trimming left V 5 bases short and J 1 base short, with 12 bases between. CDR1 and CDR2 (germline): SQVTM, ANQGSEA. The CDR3 consists of 14 residues. The CDR3, as DNA: TGCAGCGTTAAGGGGCGGCAATCCTACAATGAGCAGTTCTTC. Translation: CSVKGRQSYNEQFF.

The count of this clone is one. This rearrangement joins TRBV10-3 to TRBJ2-1, with TRBD1 as a possible D gene (6 bases). Germline lookup yields CDR1 ENHRY and CDR2 SYGVKD. The V and J ends lost 6 bases and 4 bases respectively, with 7 bases between them. There are 12 residues in the CDR3. CDR3 residues: CAIRGQYNEQFF. The CDR3 DNA follows: TGTGCCATCAGGGGACAATACAATGAGCAGTTCTTC.

The chain couples TRBV4-3 to TRBJ2-2; no reliable D call. V lost 0 bases and J 3 bases, leaving 5 bases between the germline ends. From germline, CDR1 is LGHNA and CDR2 YSLEER. The CDR3 has 14 amino acids. This CDR3 reads CASSQDPYTGELFF. The CDR3 DNA sequence: TGCGCCAGCAGCCAAGATCCGTACACCGGGGAGCTGTTTTTT.

The V gene is TRBV19, the J gene TRBJ2-3; 12 bases fit TRBD2. From germline, CDR1 is LNHDA and CDR2 SQIVND (reference sequence). The CDR3 contains 17 residues. Losses at the gene ends were 5 bases for V and 3 bases for J; bases not matched to a gene: 9. Here the CDR3 reads CASSPRLAGVLTDTQYF. In nucleotides, the CDR3 is TGTGCCAGTAGTCCACGACTAGCGGGGGTTCTTACAGATACGCAGTATTTT.